These 21 T cell receptor beta chains came from one sample sequenced in a study of beta chain features in type 1 diabetes (dated by TCRdb to between 2017 and 2018). The method was the immunoSEQ multiplex PCR assay. The entire amount of isolated RNA was reverse transcribed using the High Capacity cDNA Reverse Transcription Kit, so the sequenced TCRB transcripts were expressed ones. The table comes from immuneACCESS by way of TCRdb, which keeps in-frame sequences with V and J called. Part of the clones is missing from these tables; in studies checked, under half for an unresolved V gene and the rest for unknown reasons. The sample yields under 400,000 clones; about 18% were counted once. The ten largest make up approximately 0.041% of the sample. Input material: naive CD4+ T cells from blood. The intended sense of this specimen's cell subset or site label: true naive CD4+ T cells. The receptor set was obtained from a woman between 18 and 30 years old in good health.

The J gene is TRBJ2-3, the V gene TRBV5-1, with TRBD1 matching 9 bases. The junction had 9 bases not matched to a gene; V was cut back by 4 bases and J by 3 bases. Germline V gene data show CDR1 as SGHRS and CDR2 as YFSETQ. CDR3 length: 16 amino acids. DNA for the CDR3: TGCGCCAGCAGCCCGGAGGGGGACAGGGTTACAGATACGCAGTATTTT. Amino acid sequence: CASSPEGDRVTDTQYF. The variable domain in full, with the rest retrieved from reference TRBV5-1 and TRBJ2-3, is KAGVTQTPRYLIKTRGQQVTLSCSPISGHRSVSWYQQTPGQGLQFLFEYFSETQRNKGNFPGRFSGRQFSNSRSEMNVSTLELGDSALYLCASSPEGDRVTDTQYFGPGTRLTVL.

The gene calls are TRBV5-4 and TRBJ2-3; tentatively, D is TRBD1 (6 bases). Germline CDR1 SGHNT, CDR2 YYREEE (reference sequence). The V and J ends lost 0 bases and 1 base respectively, with 9 bases between them. CDR3 length: 15 amino acids. CDR3 sequence: CASSLVPGGTDTQYF. The CDR3, as DNA: TGTGCCAGCAGCTTGGTACCAGGGGGCACAGATACGCAGTATTTT.

Only a few counts were recorded for this clone. The gene calls are TRBV10-3 and TRBJ2-7; no firm D call. CDR3 size: 12 residues. Germline V gene lookup returns CDR1 ENHRY and CDR2 SYGVKD. The V end lost 0 bases, the J end lost 7 bases, and 7 bases lay between the germline ends. CDR3 region: CAISESAAEQYF. Written as DNA, the CDR3 is TGTGCCATCAGTGAGTCGGCGGCGGAGCAGTACTTC.

The V gene is TRBV5-1, the J gene TRBJ2-5, with 8 bases identical to TRBD1. The CDR3 spans 14 residues. The J segment lost 3 bases and the V segment lost 3 bases, leaving 4 bases of the junction unmatched. Germline lookup yields CDR1 SGHRS and CDR2 YFSETQ. For the CDR3, the DNA is TGCGCCAGCAGCTACGCAGGGGGCGAAGAGACCCAGTACTTC. Amino acids: CASSYAGGEETQYF.

The chain joins TRBV30 to TRBJ2-6, with D perhaps TRBD1 (5 bases). The CDR3 runs to 15 residues. The V end lost 2 bases, the J end lost 0 bases, and 8 bases lay between the germline ends. From germline, CDR1 is GTSNPN and CDR2 SVGIG (reference sequence). CDR3 residues: CAWSTGLSGANVLTF. CDR3 in DNA: TGTGCCTGGAGTACAGGCCTCTCTGGGGCCAACGTCCTGACTTTC.

This clone was counted only a few times. The chain links TRBV7-3 to TRBJ1-1, with TRBD1 matching over 8 bases. The CDR3 is 14 residues long. The germline V gene encodes CDR1 SGHTA and CDR2 FQGTGA. V was clipped by 3 bases and J by 4 bases; unmatched bases: 4. DNA for the CDR3: TGTGCCAGCAGCTTGACAGGGGCGGGCACTGAAGCTTTCTTT. Translating gives CASSLTGAGTEAFF.

The chain is built from TRBV9 and TRBJ1-2; 9 bases map to TRBD1. V gave up 0 bases and J gave up 8 bases; unmatched junction bases: 8. The CDR3 extends over 15 amino acids. The germline gives CDR1 SGDLS, CDR2 YYNGEE. The chain's CDR3 is CASSVAAGQGYGYTF. Written as DNA, the CDR3 is TGTGCCAGCAGCGTAGCAGCGGGACAGGGATACGGCTACACCTTC.

This chain links TRBV14 with TRBJ1-2; 9 nucleotides agree with TRBD1. V trimming: 3 bases; J trimming: 6 bases; junction bases outside the gene matches: 2. From germline, CDR1 is SGHDN and CDR2 FVKESK. CDR3 length: 13 residues. The CDR3 nucleotides read TGTGCCAGCAGCCACAGGACAGGGGATGGCTACACCTTC. Its protein is CASSHRTGDGYTF.

This clone was recorded a few times. Other DNA sequences in this sample translate to the same CDR3. J is TRBJ1-5 and V is TRBV18; 8 bases align to TRBD1. Germline trimming cut 3 bases from V and 7 bases from J; bases unmatched to any gene: 5. This CDR3 comprises 14 residues. Germline loops: CDR1 KGHSH, CDR2 LQKENI. CDR3 sequence reads: CASSPGQGGQPQHF. In nucleotides, the CDR3 is TGTGCCAGCTCACCCGGACAGGGAGGACAGCCCCAGCATTTT.

V and J are TRBV6-1 and TRBJ2-5, with a tentative D call TRBD2 (6 bases). The ends were cut back, 0 bases at V and 2 bases at J, with 13 bases in the middle. Germline V gene lookup returns CDR1 MNHNS and CDR2 SASEGT. The length of the CDR3 is 16 residues. The CDR3, as DNA: TGTGCCAGCAGTGAAGCGCCCACCCGGGGGCAAGAGACCCAGTACTTC. Translating gives CASSEAPTRGQETQYF.

The chain has TRBV20-1 and TRBJ2-4; no clear D gene. The CDR3 extends over 10 amino acids. Trimming shortened V by 3 bases and J by 6 bases, and 3 bases separated the two germline ends. Germline CDR1 DFQATT, CDR2 SNEGSKA (reference sequence). CDR3 DNA: TGCAGTGCTAGCGGAAACATTCAGTACTTC. Amino acids: CSASGNIQYF.

V usage is TRBV6-5 and J usage is TRBJ1-2; D might be TRBD1 (6 bases). CDR1 and CDR2 (germline): MNHEY, SVGAGI. CDR3 length: 14 amino acids. V was trimmed by 4 bases and J by 7 bases, leaving 16 bases between them. The CDR3 protein is CASSSPDTGSGYTF. DNA for the CDR3: TGTGCCAGCAGTTCCCCGGACACAGGGTCTGGCTACACCTTC.

This chain connects TRBV10-3 to TRBJ1-1; possible D gene TRBD1, 6 bases. CDR1 ENHRY and CDR2 SYGVKD come from the germline V gene. The CDR3 runs to 16 residues. Trimming removed 0 bases at V and 4 bases at J, with 15 bases between. The CDR3 spells CAISESAPRGATEAFF. As DNA, the CDR3 is TGTGCCATCAGTGAGTCGGCGCCTCGGGGGGCCACTGAAGCTTTCTTT.

The chain joins TRBV5-4 to TRBJ2-5; possible D gene TRBD2, 6 bases. Germline CDR1 and CDR2: SGHNT and YYREEE (reference sequence). The V end lost 4 bases, the J end lost 5 bases, and 18 bases lay between the germline ends. CDR3 length: 15 amino acids. The CDR3 spells CASSASTSPPETQYF. In nucleotides, the CDR3 is TGTGCCAGCAGCGCCTCCACTAGCCCTCCCGAGACCCAGTACTTC.

CDR3: CASRTVRGESNQPQHF. DNA for the CDR3: TGCGCCAGCAGGACCGTCAGGGGGGAGAGCAATCAGCCCCAGCATTTT. The chain combines TRBV4-1 with TRBJ1-5; the match to TRBD1 covers 7 bases. Trimming removed 6 bases from V and 1 base from J; junction bases left unmatched: 9. CDR3 length: 16 residues. Germline V gene data show CDR1 as MGHRA and CDR2 as YSYEKL.

This chain links TRBV7-2 with TRBJ1-5, with 9 bases identical to TRBD1. There are 15 residues in the CDR3. The V and J ends lost 5 bases and 7 bases, in that order; junction bases with no gene match: 9. The germline V gene has CDR1 SGHTA and CDR2 FQGNSA. CDR3 protein: CASSMGQGGGQPQHF. CDR3 sequence (DNA): TGTGCCAGCAGCATGGGACAGGGTGGAGGCCAGCCCCAGCATTTT.

This clone was seen only a few times. The chain couples TRBV7-2 to TRBJ2-3; D unclear. V lost 7 bases and J lost 5, with 7 bases in between. The CDR3 totals 11 residues. Germline CDR1 SGHTA, CDR2 FQGNSA. CDR3 residues: CASTRGDTQYF. CDR3 nucleotide sequence: TGTGCCAGCACCCGAGGAGATACGCAGTATTTT.

This clone was observed a few times. The chain joins TRBV27 to TRBJ2-2; D perhaps matches TRBD2 (6 bases). Trimming cost V 3 bases and J 7 bases, with 9 bases left between them. The CDR3 runs to 13 residues. Germline V gene sequence: CDR1 MNHEY, CDR2 SMNVEV (reference sequence). The CDR3 reads CASSFGGSGELFF. Here the CDR3 DNA reads TGTGCCAGCAGTTTCGGAGGGAGCGGGGAGCTGTTTTTT.

The chain carries TRBV4-1 and TRBJ2-3; D possibly corresponds to TRBD2 (5 bases). The CDR3 totals 14 residues. The germline V gene encodes CDR1 MGHRA and CDR2 YSYEKL. The ends were cut back, 1 base at V and 2 bases at J, with 7 bases in the middle. CDR3 sequence reads: CASSQGEFTDTQYF. In DNA form, the CDR3 reads TGCGCCAGCAGCCAAGGGGAGTTCACAGATACGCAGTATTTT.

Only a few counts were recorded for this clone. The chain combines TRBV18 with TRBJ2-1; 9 bases map to TRBD1. V was pared by 6 bases and J by 6 bases, with 12 bases of the junction left unmatched. Germline V gives CDR1 KGHSH, CDR2 LQKENI. The CDR3 is 16 amino acids. The CDR3 sequence: CASSRTGTGIGNEQFF. In DNA form, the CDR3 reads TGTGCCAGCTCCCGGACCGGGACAGGGATAGGCAATGAGCAGTTCTTC.

This clone appeared a few times. The CDR3 is CSVLEGSTGNQPQHF. In DNA, the CDR3 is TGCAGCGTTTTGGAGGGGTCAACGGGCAATCAGCCCCAGCATTTT. The chain links TRBV29-1 to TRBJ1-5, with a possible D match to TRBD1 (5 bases). CDR1 SQVTM and CDR2 ANQGSEA come from the germline V gene. The CDR3 has 15 residues. Trimming cost V 5 bases and J 2 bases, with 16 bases left between them.